This T cell receptor beta chain was sequenced for a study of blood T cells in healthy people across ages. The CDR3 runs 15 residues. Trimming left V 1 base short and J 6 bases short, with 13 bases between. Germline CDR1 SGHTA, CDR2 FQGNSA. A second PCR of about 7 to 12 cycles used a sample-barcoded 5' primer and a J-beta primer mix. Via MiXCR, TCRdb re-called the 5' RACE reads, giving one row per CDR3 protein. Of around 800,000 distinct CDR3 sequences in the sample, around 68% were seen once. V is TRBV7-2 and J is TRBJ1-5; no clear D gene. The TCR originated in a man younger than 45 in good health. Input material: blood. CDR3 region: CASSLELGWGQPQHF. The CDR3 coding sequence is TGTGCCAGCAGCTTAGAGCTGGGCTGGGGTCAGCCCCAGCATTTT.